One and the same sample provided the 15 T cell receptor beta chains below, sequenced in a study of neurological immune-mediated disorders. One entry per CDR3 protein, called by TCRdb with MiXCR from the 5' RACE reads. The sample lists more than 95,000 distinct CDR3 sequences, 10% to 11% occurring once. Time point in this sample: longitudinal time-point 3. Sequenced sample: PBMCs. The receptors were gathered from a female donor with HTLV-1-associated myelopathy (HAM/TSP).

This clonotype was observed many times. The rearrangement joins TRBV5-1 to TRBJ2-7; no clear D. Deletions cut 4 bases from V and 1 base from J, with 12 bases between. CDR1 is SGHRS, CDR2 YFSETQ, per germline. The CDR3 totals 14 residues. The CDR3 DNA follows: TGCGCCAGCAGCCTAGACATTACTTCCTACGAGCAGTACTTC. This sequence encodes CASSLDITSYEQYF. The full variable domain, with the rest looked up from reference TRBV5-1 and TRBJ2-7, is KAGVTQTPRYLIKTRGQQVTLSCSPISGHRSVSWYQQTPGQGLQFLFEYFSETQRNKGNFPGRFSGRQFSNSRSEMNVSTLELGDSALYLCASSLDITSYEQYFGPGTRLTVT.

The V gene is TRBV6-7, the J gene TRBJ2-3; the match to TRBD1 covers 8 bases. TRBV6-7 is known as an ORF, though its function is uncertain. The CDR3 has 16 residues. The junction had 14 bases not matched to a gene; V was cut back by 8 bases and J by 4 bases. For the CDR3, the DNA is TGTGCCAGCGGAACCTACCCTGACAGGGGTTCAGATACGCAGTATTTT. Amino acids: CASGTYPDRGSDTQYF.

By sample share, this clonotype is medium-sized. This chain connects TRBV12-3 or TRBV12-4 to TRBJ1-5; 7 nucleotides agree with TRBD1. There are 14 residues in the CDR3. J gave up 2 bases and V 6 bases, and 4 bases lay outside the gene matches. CDR3 sequence reads: CASSYRGGNQPQHF. CDR3 DNA sequence: TGTGCCAGCAGCTACAGGGGTGGCAATCAGCCCCAGCATTTT.

The chain is built from TRBV7-2 and TRBJ2-7; D possibly corresponds to TRBD2 (6 bases). The germline gives CDR1 SGHTA, CDR2 FQGNSA. This CDR3 spans 16 amino acids. V dropped 5 bases and J dropped 6 bases, with 23 bases sitting between them. The CDR3 region has the DNA TGTGCCAGCAGCCGAGACAGCTGGACTAACCCGGCCGAGCAGTACTTC. This gives the protein CASSRDSWTNPAEQYF.

This clonotype was observed at least ten times. The junction shows a germline mismatch at one end, possibly a read error. The chain has TRBV20-1 and TRBJ2-5; 9 bases align to TRBD2. This CDR3 spans 12 amino acids. The germline gives CDR1 DFQATT, CDR2 SNEGSKA (reference sequence). The CDR3 bases are TGCAGTGCTAGCCGAAGCGGGGGGACGGTTGGATTC. Protein product: CSASRSGGTVGF.

The gene calls are TRBV27 and TRBJ1-2; weak D call: TRBD1 (5 bases). The CDR3 consists of 16 residues. Trimming removed 7 bases from V and 7 bases from J, with 25 bases in between. Germline V lookup: CDR1 MNHEY, CDR2 SMNVEV (reference sequence). In nucleotides, the CDR3 is TGTGCCAGCACCCCCCGGTTAGCGGGAGGGGTTGGTGGCTACACCTTC. Translating gives CASTPRLAGGVGGYTF.

This clonotype was recorded many times. The CDR3 sequence is CASSPWTSGGSSVRGIQYF. The CDR3, as DNA: TGCGCCAGCAGCCCCTGGACTAGCGGGGGGTCCTCGGTTCGAGGGATTCAGTACTTC. The chain uses TRBV4-1 and TRBJ2-4; 14 nucleotides line up with TRBD2. The CDR3 runs 19 residues. Per germline, CDR1 MGHRA and CDR2 YSYEKL. V lost 4 bases and J lost 10; bases outside the gene matches: 18.

This clonotype was recorded many times. The rearrangement joins TRBV20-1 to TRBJ1-2; D not certain. This CDR3 is 14 amino acids long. Trimming removed 2 bases at V and 1 base at J, with 11 bases between. Germline lookup yields CDR1 DFQATT and CDR2 SNEGSKA (reference sequence). In DNA form, the CDR3 reads TGCAGTGCTAGAAAAAACACCGTTAACTATGGCTACACCTTC. Translating it yields CSARKNTVNYGYTF.

In its sample, this clonotype was seen a few times. The V and J genes are TRBV14 and TRBJ2-2; 9 bases are shared with TRBD1. CDR1 is SGHDN, CDR2 FVKESK, per germline. CDR3 length equals 17 residues. Unmatched junction bases numbered 14, after V lost 5 bases and J lost 7 bases. CDR3 sequence (DNA): TGTGCCAGCAGCAGCATCCGGACAGGGGTTGATGGCGGGGAGCTGTTTTTT. As protein: CASSSIRTGVDGGELFF.

This clonotype was picked up many times. The V call is TRBV20-1, the J call TRBJ2-7; 11 nucleotides line up with TRBD1. Trimming took 4 bases from V and 3 from J; bases not matched to a gene: 5. CDR1 and CDR2 (germline): DFQATT, SNEGSKA (reference sequence). The CDR3 sequence is 14 residues long. CDR3 DNA: TGCAGTGCTACTCCGGGACAGGGGGTCTACGAGCAGTACTTC. Encoded protein: CSATPGQGVYEQYF.

This clonotype showed up many times. The gene calls are TRBV20-1 and TRBJ2-3; tentative D call: TRBD2 (6 bases). Germline assignment: CDR1 DFQATT and CDR2 SNEGSKA (reference sequence). The CDR3 has 14 residues. The CDR3 loop is CTPSGVTSTDTQYF. CDR3 bases: TGCACCCCATCGGGGGTAACTAGCACAGATACGCAGTATTTT.

In this sample, this clonotype turned up a few times. The genes are TRBV28 and TRBJ2-6; maybe TRBD1 (6 bases). This CDR3 is built from 16 residues. Trimming took 2 bases from V and 2 from J, leaving 10 bases between them. The germline V gene has CDR1 MDHEN and CDR2 SYDVKM. CDR3 bases: TGTGCCAGCAGTTTAGAGTACAGGGCTGGGGCCAACGTCCTGACTTTC. It specifies CASSLEYRAGANVLTF.

Worth noting for this clonotype: Possible read error: a much larger clone is one base away. The chain carries TRBV3-1 and TRBJ2-1, with D perhaps TRBD2 (6 bases). V dropped 3 bases and J dropped 8 bases, with 14 bases sitting between them. The CDR3 spans 14 residues. CDR1 is LGHDT, CDR2 YNNKEL, per germline (reference sequence). DNA of the CDR3: TGTGCCAGCAGCCAGGCGGGGTGGAGTCATGAGCAGTTCTTC. It yields the protein CASSQAGWSHEQFF.

This clonotype was detected ten times or more. The CDR3 spells CASSSGLAGDTQYF. CDR3 DNA: TGCGCCAGCAGCTCCGGACTAGCCGGGGATACGCAGTATTTT. V gene TRBV5-1 combines with J gene TRBJ2-3, with 8 bases lining up with TRBD2. J lost 6 bases, V lost 3 bases, and 6 bases had no gene match. The CDR3 is 14 residues long. Germline V gene lookup returns CDR1 SGHRS and CDR2 YFSETQ.

This clonotype was seen many times. The chain couples TRBV5-1 to TRBJ2-5, with 7 bases aligning to TRBD2. CDR3 length: 16 amino acids. V trimming: 4 bases; J trimming: 0 bases; junction bases outside the gene matches: 9. Germline lookup yields CDR1 SGHRS and CDR2 YFSETQ. CDR3 bases: TGCGCCAGCAGCCTGGGGCCAGCGGGGTACCAAGAGACCCAGTACTTC. It translates to CASSLGPAGYQETQYF.